Below, one T cell receptor (beta chain) is given with its context. Random hexamers were used to reverse transcribe roughly 0.45 to 1 ug of RNA. TCR beta CDR3 was amplified by immunoSEQ multiplex PCR. This amplification extended across 54 Vbeta and 13 Jbeta segments. TCRdb re-called the immunoSEQ multiplex PCR reads through MiXCR, storing one row per CDR3 protein. The sample holds 300,000 to 350,000 distinct CDR3 sequences; 90% to 95% are singletons and the top ten take about 0.07%. The data belong to a study of CD8 T cells in Susac syndrome. Sequencing of TCR beta, carried out with a high-throughput approach, was applied to CD8+ and CD4+ T cells from the blood. TEMRA cells were FACS-enriched, while CD8+ and CD4+ T cells were negatively isolated. Sequencing was carried out using CD4+ T cells from PBMCs. The sequence derives from a human donor with multiple sclerosis.

The CDR3 region has the DNA TGCAGTGCTATTTCGCGGGCTTACCAAGAGACCCAGTACTTC. Protein: CSAISRAYQETQYF. The chain joins TRBV20-1 to TRBJ2-5; D may be TRBD2 (5 bases). The CDR3 loop spans 14 amino acids. Per germline, CDR1 DFQATT and CDR2 SNEGSKA (reference sequence). The ends were cut back, 4 bases at V and 0 bases at J, with 12 bases in the middle.